A selection of T cell receptor beta chains follows, all from one sample in a study of blood T cell repertoires in COVID-19. The protocol was immunoSEQ multiplex PCR, while the TCRdb copy is restricted to in-frame clones and leaves out a portion. The data contain around 120,000 clones, around three quarters of them seen just once; the ten biggest clones take up approximately 2.1%. The sequencing sample was made of peripheral blood. The receptors were sampled from a woman in her 70s with acute or convalescent COVID-19. The CDR3 runs from the conserved cysteine through the conserved F or W. D genes are given only for firm matches. For some rows the clone size is stated as once, few or many, or as a class when expanded; others skip it.

abundance: NA; d_gene: TRBD1; j_gene: TRBJ2-7; v_gene: TRBV6-6; CDR3aa: CASRSSGQGYEQYF; CDR3nt: TGTGCCAGCAGATCCTCGGGACAGGGCTACGAGCAGTACTTC
abundance: NA; d_gene: TRBD1; j_gene: TRBJ1-2; v_gene: TRBV11-2; CDR3aa: CASSFSFGTAYGYTF; CDR3nt: TGTGCCAGCAGCTTCTCTTTCGGGACAGCCTATGGCTACACCTTC
abundance: NA; d_gene: NA; j_gene: TRBJ1-1; v_gene: TRBV10-2; CDR3aa: CASSVQQLNTEAFF; CDR3nt: TGCGCCAGCAGTGTACAACAGTTGAACACTGAAGCTTTCTTT
abundance: NA; d_gene: NA; j_gene: TRBJ1-3; v_gene: TRBV9; CDR3aa: CASKGAGNTIYF; CDR3nt: TGTGCCAGCAAGGGGGCTGGAAACACCATATATTTT
abundance: NA; d_gene: TRBD2; j_gene: TRBJ2-1; v_gene: TRBV6-2/TRBV6-3; CDR3aa: CASSYNLGLADSSYNEQFF; CDR3nt: TGTGCCAGCAGTTACAACCTTGGACTAGCGGATAGCTCCTACAATGAGCAGTTCTTC
abundance: NA; d_gene: NA; j_gene: TRBJ1-3; v_gene: TRBV11-2; CDR3aa: CASSLVGSFRSGNTIYF; CDR3nt: TGTGCCAGCAGCTTAGTTGGGAGTTTTCGCTCTGGAAACACCATATATTTT
abundance: NA; d_gene: NA; j_gene: TRBJ2-7; v_gene: TRBV10-1; CDR3aa: CASSALIRDEQYF; CDR3nt: TGCGCCAGCAGTGCACTCATCCGGGACGAGCAGTACTTC
abundance: NA; d_gene: NA; j_gene: TRBJ1-6; v_gene: TRBV7-2; CDR3aa: CASSRDSSSYNSPLHF; CDR3nt: TGTGCCAGCAGCCGGGACTCGAGCTCCTATAATTCACCCCTCCACTTT
abundance: NA; d_gene: NA; j_gene: TRBJ1-4; v_gene: TRBV9; CDR3aa: CASSFRGGKGEKLFF; CDR3nt: TGTGCCAGCAGCTTCCGGGGTGGAAAAGGTGAAAAACTGTTTTTT
abundance: NA; d_gene: NA; j_gene: TRBJ1-1; v_gene: TRBV6-5; CDR3aa: CASSSSPMGGNTEAFF; CDR3nt: TGTGCCAGCAGTTCCAGTCCGATGGGGGGGAACACTGAAGCTTTCTTT
abundance: NA; d_gene: NA; j_gene: TRBJ2-5; v_gene: TRBV11-2; CDR3aa: CASSLPQQGRETQYF; CDR3nt: TGTGCCAGCAGCTTACCCCAACAGGGGAGGGAGACCCAGTACTTC
abundance: NA; d_gene: TRBD2; j_gene: TRBJ2-2; v_gene: TRBV18; CDR3aa: CASSPEAGHTGELFF; CDR3nt: TGTGCCAGCTCACCGGAAGCGGGGCACACCGGGGAGCTGTTTTTT
abundance: NA; d_gene: TRBD1; j_gene: TRBJ1-2; v_gene: TRBV30; CDR3aa: CAWSRDRGQTNYGYTF; CDR3nt: TGTGCCTGGAGTCGGGACAGGGGCCAGACTAACTATGGCTACACCTTC
abundance: NA; d_gene: NA; j_gene: TRBJ2-5; v_gene: TRBV6-1; CDR3aa: CASSEPTGFQETQYF; CDR3nt: TGTGCCAGCAGTGAACCAACAGGATTCCAAGAGACCCAGTACTTC
abundance: NA; d_gene: TRBD1; j_gene: TRBJ1-2; v_gene: TRBV9; CDR3aa: CASSGNRGIGDGYTF; CDR3nt: TGTGCCAGCAGCGGCAACAGGGGGATAGGGGATGGCTACACCTTC
abundance: NA; d_gene: TRBD1; j_gene: TRBJ1-2; v_gene: TRBV10-3; CDR3aa: CAISERQGAGGGYTF; CDR3nt: TGTGCCATCAGTGAGCGACAGGGGGCGGGAGGAGGCTACACCTTC
abundance: NA; d_gene: NA; j_gene: TRBJ1-1; v_gene: TRBV5-1; CDR3aa: CASSPGRGHLGTEAFF; CDR3nt: TGCGCCAGCAGCCCGGGCAGGGGTCACCTGGGCACTGAAGCTTTCTTT
abundance: NA; d_gene: TRBD1; j_gene: TRBJ1-5; v_gene: TRBV23-1; CDR3aa: CASSQSGDRGKMHGQPQHF; CDR3nt: TGCGCCAGCAGTCAATCGGGGGACAGGGGGAAAATGCATGGTCAGCCCCAGCATTTT
abundance: NA; d_gene: TRBD1; j_gene: TRBJ2-3; v_gene: TRBV6-4; CDR3aa: CASSDSTGADTQYF; CDR3nt: TGTGCCAGCAGTGACTCGACAGGGGCAGATACGCAGTATTTT
abundance: NA; d_gene: NA; j_gene: TRBJ1-2; v_gene: TRBV11-2; CDR3aa: CASSSGREFYGYTF; CDR3nt: TGTGCCAGCAGCTCAGGACGGGAGTTTTATGGCTACACCTTC
abundance: few; d_gene: TRBD2; j_gene: TRBJ2-1; v_gene: TRBV4-3; CDR3aa: CASSQDGRGGDQQFF; CDR3nt: TGCGCCAGCAGCCAAGATGGGAGGGGTGGGGATCAGCAGTTCTTC
abundance: NA; d_gene: TRBD2; j_gene: TRBJ2-1; v_gene: TRBV13; CDR3aa: CASSPRGSGYNEQFF; CDR3nt: TGTGCCAGCAGCCCCCGGGGTAGCGGGTACAATGAGCAGTTCTTC
abundance: NA; d_gene: NA; j_gene: TRBJ2-1; v_gene: TRBV2; CDR3aa: CASSEPTTGSSYNEQFF; CDR3nt: TGTGCCAGCAGTGAACCTACGACTGGAAGCTCCTACAATGAGCAGTTCTTC
abundance: once; d_gene: NA; j_gene: TRBJ1-2; v_gene: TRBV2; CDR3aa: CASSTETQAAYTF; CDR3nt: TGTGCCAGCAGCACAGAGACACAAGCTGCCTACACCTTC